The T cell receptor beta chain described here comes from a study of blood T cell repertoires in COVID-19. Overall study: Whether acute or convalescent, the COVID-19 samples came from the United States, Italy and Spain.

TCRdb keeps only in-frame clones here, not all; method: immunoSEQ multiplex PCR. The table lists about 340,000 clones, more than 70% of them singletons, with approximately 7.3% in the top ten. V lost 7 bases, J lost 1 base, and 7 bases stayed unmatched. CDR3 size: 15 residues. The germline V gene encodes CDR1 SNHLY and CDR2 FYNNEI. The receptor was isolated from a woman in her 70s with COVID-19, enrolled during active disease. The rearrangement links TRBV2 to TRBJ1-5; the match to TRBD1 covers 7 bases. The sequencing input was peripheral blood. In nucleotides, the CDR3 is TGTGCCAGCACCCAAGACAGGGCGAGCAATCAGCCCCAGCATTTT. It codes for CASTQDRASNQPQHF. Supplemented by reference TRBV2 and TRBJ1-5, the full variable domain reads EPEVTQTPSHQVTQMGQEVILRCVPISNHLYFYWYRQILGQKVEFLVSFYNNEISEKSEIFDDQFSVERPDGSNFTLKIRSTKLEDSAMYFCASTQDRASNQPQHFGDGTRLSIL.